A selection of T cell receptor beta chains follows, all from one sample in a study of cytomegalovirus exposure and HLA in healthy donors. The protocol was immunoSEQ multiplex PCR, while the TCRdb copy is restricted to in-frame clones and leaves out a portion. The data contain about 160,000 clones, 65% to 90% of them seen just once; the ten biggest clones take up around 1.8%. The sample consisted of PBMCs. All receptors derive from a woman between 18 and 30 years old in good health and CMV-seronegative. Both conserved end residues are part of each CDR3. A D gene is named only where the DNA matches it firmly. A row's size may be missing; if present it is once, few, many or a size class.

V gene	D gene	clone size	J gene	CDR3 DNA	CDR3 protein
TRBV7-8	TRBD1	NA	TRBJ2-7	TGTGCCAGCAGCCCCAGATTCATCGGACAGGGGGCTTCGGGCGAGCAGTACTTC	CASSPRFIGQGASGEQYF
TRBV6-5	TRBD2	few	TRBJ2-7	TGTGCCAGCAGATCACTAGCGGGTAGCTCCTACGAGCAGTACTTC	CASRSLAGSSYEQYF
TRBV6-5	NA	NA	TRBJ2-3	TGTGCCAGCAGTTACCGCCGGAGCACAGATACGCAGTATTTT	CASSYRRSTDTQYF
TRBV6-6	TRBD1	NA	TRBJ2-7	TGTGCCCATGGACAGGGGGCGGGAGAGCAGTACTTC	CAHGQGAGEQYF
TRBV9	NA	NA	TRBJ1-2	TGTGCCAGCAGCCCGGGACAATGGTATGGCTACACCTTC	CASSPGQWYGYTF
TRBV5-5	NA	few	TRBJ1-5	TGTGCCAGCGGGGGGGACTCTCAGCCCCAGCATTTT	CASGGDSQPQHF
TRBV2	TRBD2	NA	TRBJ2-5	TGTGCCAGCAGTGGCCGGGGGGGAGGGGTTGGAGAGACCCAGTACTTC	CASSGRGGGVGETQYF
TRBV2	TRBD1	NA	TRBJ2-5	TGTGCCAGCAGAACCGGGACAGTCCAAGAGACCCAGTACTTC	CASRTGTVQETQYF
TRBV9	TRBD1	NA	TRBJ1-5	TGTGCCAGCAGCGTAGAAGGACAGGTCAATCAGCCCCAGCATTTT	CASSVEGQVNQPQHF
TRBV20-1	TRBD1	NA	TRBJ1-1	TGCAGTGCTAGGAGGGACAGGGAAGCTTTCTTT	CSARRDREAFF
TRBV4-2	TRBD1	NA	TRBJ1-2	TGTGCCAGCAGCCAAACCGGGACAGGGGATGGCTACACCTTC	CASSQTGTGDGYTF
TRBV5-6	TRBD1	few	TRBJ1-5	TGTGCCAGCAGCTCATTAGGGACAGTCAATCAGCCCCAGCATTTT	CASSSLGTVNQPQHF
TRBV7-2	TRBD2	once	TRBJ2-3	TGTGCCAGCAGCTTAGTCGGGGGGGGCCCGCAGTATTTT	CASSLVGGGPQYF
TRBV21-1	NA	NA	TRBJ1-1	NA	CASSKTGWAVGTEAFF
TRBV5-1	NA	NA	TRBJ1-2	TGCGCCAGCAGCTCGGACAGTCTTAACTATGGCTACACCTTC	CASSSDSLNYGYTF
TRBV7-9	NA	NA	TRBJ2-2	TGTGCCAGCAGCTTAACAGGGACGTTGAACACCGGGGAGCTGTTTTTT	CASSLTGTLNTGELFF
TRBV25-1	NA	NA	TRBJ2-3	TGTGCCAGCAGTGAATCAGGCGGGATTAGCACAGATACGCAGTATTTT	CASSESGGISTDTQYF
TRBV5-1	TRBD2	NA	TRBJ2-1	TGCGCCAGCAGCCCCCCTGGCGGGGGATCCTACAATGAGCAGTTCTTC	CASSPPGGGSYNEQFF
TRBV6-6	NA	few	TRBJ2-3	TGTGCCAGCAGTTCCCCAGCGGATACGCAGTATTTT	CASSSPADTQYF
TRBV4-2	TRBD1	few	TRBJ1-3	TGTGCCAGCAGCCAAGTGGTCAGGGGGGAGCTCCCCCGCGGGAACACCATATATTTT	CASSQVVRGELPRGNTIYF
TRBV19	NA	NA	TRBJ1-3	TGTGCCAGTAGTATCCGTCACCGCCCGCCTTACCCAGAGGACACCATATATTTT	CASSIRHRPPYPEDTIYF
TRBV6-1	NA	NA	TRBJ2-2	TGTGCCAGCAGTGCGAGCCCAGAGGTCGGGGAGCTGTTTTTT	CASSASPEVGELFF
TRBV6-5	NA	few	TRBJ1-1	TGTGCCAGCAGTTACGAAAGACGGGGCACTGAAGCTTTCTTT	CASSYERRGTEAFF
TRBV7-9	NA	NA	TRBJ2-7	TGTGCCAGCAGCTTAGATCGGGGACATTCGATTGACGAGCAGTACTTC	CASSLDRGHSIDEQYF
TRBV9	NA	NA	TRBJ2-7	TGTGCCAGCAGCGTCTCCCCCCTCCTCGAGCAGTACTTC	CASSVSPLLEQYF
TRBV5-1	NA	NA	TRBJ2-1	TGCGCCAGCAGCTTGGCCAGTGACAGGCGTTACAATGAGCAGTTCTTC	CASSLASDRRYNEQFF
TRBV29-1	TRBD2	NA	TRBJ2-5	TGCAGCGTTGGGGACTTGACTAGCGTGGAACAAGAGACCCAGTACTTC	CSVGDLTSVEQETQYF
TRBV18	TRBD1	NA	TRBJ1-3	TGTGCCAGCTCACCTCTAGGACAGGGGAGTTACTCTGGAAACACCATATATTTT	CASSPLGQGSYSGNTIYF